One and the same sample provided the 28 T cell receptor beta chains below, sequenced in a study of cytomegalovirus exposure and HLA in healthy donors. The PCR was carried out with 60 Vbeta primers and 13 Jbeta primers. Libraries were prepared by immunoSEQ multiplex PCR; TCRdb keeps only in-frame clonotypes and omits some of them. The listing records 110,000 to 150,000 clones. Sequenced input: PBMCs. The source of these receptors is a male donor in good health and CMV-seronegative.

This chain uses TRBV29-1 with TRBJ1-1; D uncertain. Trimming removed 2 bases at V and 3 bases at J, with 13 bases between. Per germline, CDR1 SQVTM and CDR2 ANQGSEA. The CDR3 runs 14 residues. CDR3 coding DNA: TGCAGCGTTGAATATCAACAGTGGGACACTGAAGCTTTCTTT. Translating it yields CSVEYQQWDTEAFF.

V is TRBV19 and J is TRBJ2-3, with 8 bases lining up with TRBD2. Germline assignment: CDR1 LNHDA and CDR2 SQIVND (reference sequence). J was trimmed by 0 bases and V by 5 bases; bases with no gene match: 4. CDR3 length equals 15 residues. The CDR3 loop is CASSLGLVSTDTQYF. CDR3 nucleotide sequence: TGTGCCAGTAGTTTGGGACTAGTGAGCACAGATACGCAGTATTTT.

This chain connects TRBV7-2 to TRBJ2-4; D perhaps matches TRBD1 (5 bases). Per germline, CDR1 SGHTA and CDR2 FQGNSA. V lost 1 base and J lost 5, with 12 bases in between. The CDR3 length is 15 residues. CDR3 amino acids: CASSLGGGLENIQYF. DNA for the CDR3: TGTGCCAGCAGCTTAGGGGGCGGTTTGGAAAACATTCAGTACTTC.

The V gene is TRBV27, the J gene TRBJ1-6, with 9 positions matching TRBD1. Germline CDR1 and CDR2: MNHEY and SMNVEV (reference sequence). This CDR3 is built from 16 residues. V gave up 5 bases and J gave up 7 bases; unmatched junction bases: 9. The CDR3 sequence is CASSKLTGGYNSPLHF. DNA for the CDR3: TGTGCCAGCAGTAAACTTACAGGGGGCTACAATTCACCCCTCCACTTT.

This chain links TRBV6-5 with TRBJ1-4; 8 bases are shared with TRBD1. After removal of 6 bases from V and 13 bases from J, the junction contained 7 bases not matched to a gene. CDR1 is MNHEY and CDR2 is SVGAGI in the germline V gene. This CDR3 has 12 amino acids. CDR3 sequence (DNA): TGTGCCAGCAGCCCCAGGGGGCTGAGACTGTTTTTT. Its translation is CASSPRGLRLFF.

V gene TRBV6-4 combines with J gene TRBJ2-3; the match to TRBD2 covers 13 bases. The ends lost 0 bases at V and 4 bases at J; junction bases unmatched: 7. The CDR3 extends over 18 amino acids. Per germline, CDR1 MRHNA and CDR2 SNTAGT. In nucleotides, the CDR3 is TGTGCCAGCAGTGACTCGAGGGTACTAGCGGGGGGGCCAGATACGCAGTATTTT. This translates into CASSDSRVLAGGPDTQYF.

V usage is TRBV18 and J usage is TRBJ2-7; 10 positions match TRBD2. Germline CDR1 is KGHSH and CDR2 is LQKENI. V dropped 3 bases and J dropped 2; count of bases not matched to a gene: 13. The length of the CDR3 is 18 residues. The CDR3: CASSPLGLAGVPTYEQYF. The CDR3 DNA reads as TGTGCCAGCTCACCTCTCGGGCTAGCGGGAGTCCCCACCTACGAGCAGTACTTC.

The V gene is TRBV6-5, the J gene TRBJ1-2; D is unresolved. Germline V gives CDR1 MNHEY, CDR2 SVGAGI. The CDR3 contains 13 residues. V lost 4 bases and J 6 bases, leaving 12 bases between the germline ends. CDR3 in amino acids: CASSLVGGNGYTF. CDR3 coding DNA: TGTGCCAGCAGTTTAGTAGGCGGAAATGGCTACACCTTC.

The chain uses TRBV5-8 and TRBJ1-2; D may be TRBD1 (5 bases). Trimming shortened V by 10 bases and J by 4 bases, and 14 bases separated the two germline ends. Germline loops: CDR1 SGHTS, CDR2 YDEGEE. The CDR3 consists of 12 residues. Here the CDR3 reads CAQGAGPYGYTF. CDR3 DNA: TGTGCCCAAGGGGCAGGCCCCTATGGCTACACCTTC.

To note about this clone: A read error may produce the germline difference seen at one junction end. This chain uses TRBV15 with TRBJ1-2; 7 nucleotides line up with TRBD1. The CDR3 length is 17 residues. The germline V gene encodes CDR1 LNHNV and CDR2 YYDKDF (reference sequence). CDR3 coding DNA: TGTGCCACCAGCAGAGTTCTTACCCAGACAGGGATCCATGGCTGCACCTTC. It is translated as CATSRVLTQTGIHGCTF.

This CDR3 reads CASSSQTGKGIKDYGYTF. The CDR3 bases are TGTGCCAGCAGTTCCCAGACAGGAAAAGGTATAAAGGACTATGGCTACACCTTC. The gene calls are TRBV28 and TRBJ1-2, with TRBD1 as a possible D gene (6 bases). Trimming cost V 4 bases and J 3 bases, with 24 bases left between them. Germline V lookup: CDR1 MDHEN, CDR2 SYDVKM. The CDR3 extends over 18 amino acids.

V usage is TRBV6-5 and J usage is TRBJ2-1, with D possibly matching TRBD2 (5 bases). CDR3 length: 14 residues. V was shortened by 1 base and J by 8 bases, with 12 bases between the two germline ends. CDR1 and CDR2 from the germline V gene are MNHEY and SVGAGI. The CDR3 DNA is TGTGCCAGCAGTTACTATTCTGAGGGCTATGAGCAGTTCTTC. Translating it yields CASSYYSEGYEQFF.

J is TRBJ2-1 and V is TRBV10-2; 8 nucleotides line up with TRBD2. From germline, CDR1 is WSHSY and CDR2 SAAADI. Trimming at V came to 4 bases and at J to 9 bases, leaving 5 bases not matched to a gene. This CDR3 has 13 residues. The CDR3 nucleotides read TGCGCCAGCAGTGGGACTAGCACGGGTGAGCAGTTCTTC. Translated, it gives CASSGTSTGEQFF.

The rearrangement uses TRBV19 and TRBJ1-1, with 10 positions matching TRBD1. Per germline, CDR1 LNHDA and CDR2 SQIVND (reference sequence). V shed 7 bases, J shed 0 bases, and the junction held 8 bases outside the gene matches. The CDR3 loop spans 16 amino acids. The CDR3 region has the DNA TGTGCCAGTACGGGACAGGGGAGGGATATGAACACTGAAGCTTTCTTT. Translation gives CASTGQGRDMNTEAFF.

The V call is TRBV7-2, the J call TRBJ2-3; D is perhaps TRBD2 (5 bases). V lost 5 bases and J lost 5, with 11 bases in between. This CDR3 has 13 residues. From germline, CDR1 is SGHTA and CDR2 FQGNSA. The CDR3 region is CASSGSSRDTQYF. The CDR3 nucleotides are TGTGCCAGCAGCGGGAGTTCCAGAGATACGCAGTATTTT.

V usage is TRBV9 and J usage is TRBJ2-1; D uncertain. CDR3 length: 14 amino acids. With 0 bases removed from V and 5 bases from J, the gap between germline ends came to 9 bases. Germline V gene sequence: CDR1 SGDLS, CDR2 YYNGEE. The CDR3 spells CASSVGLENNEQFF. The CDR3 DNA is TGTGCCAGCAGCGTAGGTCTAGAAAACAATGAGCAGTTCTTC.

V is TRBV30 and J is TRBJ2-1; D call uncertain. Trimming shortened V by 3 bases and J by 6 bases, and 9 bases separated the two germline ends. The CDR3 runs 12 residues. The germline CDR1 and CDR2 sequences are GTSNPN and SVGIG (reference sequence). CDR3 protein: CAWSRVSNEQFF. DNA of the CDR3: TGTGCCTGGAGCCGGGTGTCCAATGAGCAGTTCTTC.

Here the CDR3 DNA reads TGTGCCAGCAGCGTAGAGGGACAGTTCAGTTCACCCCTCCACTTT. It translates to CASSVEGQFSSPLHF. V usage is TRBV9 and J usage is TRBJ1-6; 7 nucleotides line up with TRBD1. Trimming at V came to 0 bases and at J to 9 bases, leaving 6 bases not matched to a gene. Germline assignment: CDR1 SGDLS and CDR2 YYNGEE. This CDR3 has 15 amino acids. Complete variable domain (other parts from reference TRBV9 and TRBJ1-6): DSGVTQTPKHLITATGQRVTLRCSPRSGDLSVYWYQQSLDQGLQFLIQYYNGEERAKGNILERFSAQQFPDLHSELNLSSLELGDSALYFCASSVEGQFSSPLHFGNGTRLTVT.

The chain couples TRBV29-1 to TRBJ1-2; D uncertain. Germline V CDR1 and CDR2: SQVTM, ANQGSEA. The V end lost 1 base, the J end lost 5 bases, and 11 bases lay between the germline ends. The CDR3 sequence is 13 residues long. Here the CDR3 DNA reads TGCAGCGTTGAAGGGCGGACGGGGTATGGCTACACCTTC. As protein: CSVEGRTGYGYTF.

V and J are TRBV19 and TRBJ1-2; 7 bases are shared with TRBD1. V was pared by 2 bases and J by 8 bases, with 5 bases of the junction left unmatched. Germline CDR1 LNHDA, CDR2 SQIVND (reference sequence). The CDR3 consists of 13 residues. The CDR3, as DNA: TGTGCCAGTAGTATAACAGGGGCTGGCGGCTACACCTTC. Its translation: CASSITGAGGYTF.

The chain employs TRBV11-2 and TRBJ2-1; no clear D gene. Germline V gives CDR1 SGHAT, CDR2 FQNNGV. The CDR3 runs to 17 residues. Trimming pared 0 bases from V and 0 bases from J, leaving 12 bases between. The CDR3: CASSLDQASRSYNEQFF. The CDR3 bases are TGTGCCAGCAGCTTAGATCAGGCGAGTCGCTCCTACAATGAGCAGTTCTTC. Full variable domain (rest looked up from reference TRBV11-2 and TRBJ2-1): EAGVAQSPRYKIIEKRQSVAFWCNPISGHATLYWYQQILGQGPKLLIQFQNNGVVDDSQLPKDRFSAERLKGVDSTLKIQPAKLEDSAVYLCASSLDQASRSYNEQFFGPGTRLTVL.

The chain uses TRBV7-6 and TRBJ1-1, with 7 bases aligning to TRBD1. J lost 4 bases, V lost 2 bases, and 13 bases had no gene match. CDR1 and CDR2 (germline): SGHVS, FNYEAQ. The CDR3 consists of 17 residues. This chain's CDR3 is CASSLSAPQGDSTEAFF. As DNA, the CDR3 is TGTGCCAGCAGCTTATCCGCCCCCCAGGGGGATAGCACTGAAGCTTTCTTT.

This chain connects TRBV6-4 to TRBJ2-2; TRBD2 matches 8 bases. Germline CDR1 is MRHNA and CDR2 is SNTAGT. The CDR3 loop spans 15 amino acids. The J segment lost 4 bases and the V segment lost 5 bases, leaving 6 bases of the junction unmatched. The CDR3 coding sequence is TGTGCCAGCAGTAGGAGCGGGAGAGCCACCGGGGAGCTGTTTTTT. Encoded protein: CASSRSGRATGELFF.

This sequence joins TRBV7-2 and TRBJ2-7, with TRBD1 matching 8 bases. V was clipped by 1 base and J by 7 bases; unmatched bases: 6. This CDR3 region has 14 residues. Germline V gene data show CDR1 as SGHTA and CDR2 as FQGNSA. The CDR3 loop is CASSLEGRGREQYF. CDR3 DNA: TGTGCCAGCAGCTTAGAAGGCAGGGGGCGTGAGCAGTACTTC.

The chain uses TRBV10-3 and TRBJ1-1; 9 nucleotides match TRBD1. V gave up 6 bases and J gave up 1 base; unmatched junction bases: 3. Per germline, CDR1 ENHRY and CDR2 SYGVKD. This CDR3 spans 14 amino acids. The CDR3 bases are TGTGCCATCAGCCGGGACAGGGAGAACACTGAAGCTTTCTTT. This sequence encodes CAISRDRENTEAFF.

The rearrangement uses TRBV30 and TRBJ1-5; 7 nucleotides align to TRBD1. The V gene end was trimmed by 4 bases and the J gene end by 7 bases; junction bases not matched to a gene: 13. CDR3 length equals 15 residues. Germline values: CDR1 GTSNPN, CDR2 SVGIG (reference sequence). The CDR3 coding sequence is TGTGCCTGGACCCCCGGGGGACAGAAGGGGCAGCCCCAGCATTTT. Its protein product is CAWTPGGQKGQPQHF.

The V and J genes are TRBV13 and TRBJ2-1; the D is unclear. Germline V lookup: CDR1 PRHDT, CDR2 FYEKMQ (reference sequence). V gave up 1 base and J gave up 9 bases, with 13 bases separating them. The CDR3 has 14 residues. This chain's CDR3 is CASSLESSTGEQFF. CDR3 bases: TGTGCCAGCAGCTTAGAGTCCTCCACCGGTGAGCAGTTCTTC.

In DNA, the CDR3 is TGTGCCACCAGCAGAGGGACAGGGGAAGGTCAGCCCCAGCATTTT. This translates into CATSRGTGEGQPQHF. The genes are TRBV15 and TRBJ1-5; 9 bases agree with TRBD1. Per germline, CDR1 LNHNV and CDR2 YYDKDF (reference sequence). With V trimmed by 1 base and J by 6 bases, 4 bases remained unmatched. There are 15 residues in the CDR3. Filled out from reference TRBV15 and TRBJ1-5, the complete variable domain reads DAMVIQNPRYQVTQFGKPVTLSCSQTLNHNVMYWYQQKSSQAPKLLFHYYDKDFNNEADTPDNFQSRRPNTSFCFLDIRSPGLGDTAMYLCATSRGTGEGQPQHFGDGTRLSIL.